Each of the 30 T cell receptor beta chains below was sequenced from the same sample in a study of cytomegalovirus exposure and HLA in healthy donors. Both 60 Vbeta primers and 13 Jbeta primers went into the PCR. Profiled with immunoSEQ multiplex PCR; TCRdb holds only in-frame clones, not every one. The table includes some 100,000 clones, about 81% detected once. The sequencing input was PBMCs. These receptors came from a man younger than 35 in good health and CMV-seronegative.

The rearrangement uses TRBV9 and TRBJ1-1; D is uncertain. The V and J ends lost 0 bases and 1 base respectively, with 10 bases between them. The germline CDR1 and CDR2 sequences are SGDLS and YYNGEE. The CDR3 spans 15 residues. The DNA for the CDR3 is TGTGCCAGCAGCGTAGTAGTACAGCCGAACACTGAAGCTTTCTTT. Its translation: CASSVVVQPNTEAFF.

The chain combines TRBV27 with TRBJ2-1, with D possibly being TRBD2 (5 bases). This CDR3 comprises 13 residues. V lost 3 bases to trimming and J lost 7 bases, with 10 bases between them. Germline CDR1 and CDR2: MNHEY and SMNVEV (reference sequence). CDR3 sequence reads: CASSFRTLNEQFF. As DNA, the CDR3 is TGTGCCAGCAGTTTCCGGACTTTAAATGAGCAGTTCTTC.

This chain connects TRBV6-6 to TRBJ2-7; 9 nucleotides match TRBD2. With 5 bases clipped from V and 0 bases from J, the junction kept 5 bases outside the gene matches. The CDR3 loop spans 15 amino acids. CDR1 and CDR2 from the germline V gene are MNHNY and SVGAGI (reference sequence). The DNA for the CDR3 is TGTGCCAGCAGTCCCCTAGCGGGGAACTCCTACGAGCAGTACTTC. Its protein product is CASSPLAGNSYEQYF.

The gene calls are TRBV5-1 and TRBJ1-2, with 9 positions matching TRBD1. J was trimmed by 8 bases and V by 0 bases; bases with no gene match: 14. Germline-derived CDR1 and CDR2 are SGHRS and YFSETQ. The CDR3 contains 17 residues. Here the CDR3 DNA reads TGCGCCAGCAGCTTGGGGGACAGGGACCCGCGCTCGGTGGGCTACACCTTC. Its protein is CASSLGDRDPRSVGYTF.

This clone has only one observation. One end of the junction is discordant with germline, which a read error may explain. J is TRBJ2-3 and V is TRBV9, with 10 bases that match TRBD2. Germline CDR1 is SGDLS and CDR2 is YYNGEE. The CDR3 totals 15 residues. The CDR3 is CASTPVAGGTDTQYF. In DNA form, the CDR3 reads TGTGCCAGCACCCCTGTAGCGGGGGGCACGGATACGCAGTATTTT.

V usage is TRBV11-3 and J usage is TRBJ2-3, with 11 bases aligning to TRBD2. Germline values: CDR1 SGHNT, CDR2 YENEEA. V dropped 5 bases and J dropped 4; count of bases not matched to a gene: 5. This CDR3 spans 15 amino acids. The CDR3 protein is CASSRLAGFSDTQYF. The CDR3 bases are TGTGCCAGCAGCCGACTAGCGGGATTTTCAGATACGCAGTATTTT.

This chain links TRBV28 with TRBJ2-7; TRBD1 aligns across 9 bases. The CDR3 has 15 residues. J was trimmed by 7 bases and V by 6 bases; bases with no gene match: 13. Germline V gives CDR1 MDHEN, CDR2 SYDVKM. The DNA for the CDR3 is TGTGCCAGCAGAACGACCGGGACAGGGAGTAGAGAGCAGTACTTC. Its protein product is CASRTTGTGSREQYF.

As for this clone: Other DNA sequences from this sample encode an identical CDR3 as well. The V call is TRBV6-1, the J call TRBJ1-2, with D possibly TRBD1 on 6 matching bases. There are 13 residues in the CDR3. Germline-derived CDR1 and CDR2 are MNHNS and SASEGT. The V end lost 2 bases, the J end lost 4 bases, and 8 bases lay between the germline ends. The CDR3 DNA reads TGTGCCAGCAGTGAAACAGGGATCTATGGCTACACCTTC. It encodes CASSETGIYGYTF.

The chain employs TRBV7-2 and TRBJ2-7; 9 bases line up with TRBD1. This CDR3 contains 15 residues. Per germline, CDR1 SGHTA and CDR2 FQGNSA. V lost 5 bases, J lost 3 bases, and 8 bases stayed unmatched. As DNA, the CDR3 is TGTGCCAGCAGCGCCGACAGGGGGTTTCACTACGAGCAGTACTTC. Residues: CASSADRGFHYEQYF.

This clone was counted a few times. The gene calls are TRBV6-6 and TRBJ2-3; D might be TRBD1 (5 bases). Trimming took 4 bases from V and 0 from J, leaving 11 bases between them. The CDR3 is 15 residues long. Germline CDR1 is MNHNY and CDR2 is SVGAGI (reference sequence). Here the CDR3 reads CASSSRQGSTDTQYF. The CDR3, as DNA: TGTGCCAGCAGTTCCCGCCAGGGTAGCACAGATACGCAGTATTTT.

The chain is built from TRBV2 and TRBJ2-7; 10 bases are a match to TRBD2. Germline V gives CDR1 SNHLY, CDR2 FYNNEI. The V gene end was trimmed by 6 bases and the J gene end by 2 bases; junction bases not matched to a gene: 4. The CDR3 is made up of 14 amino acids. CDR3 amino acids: CASSWTSGAYEQYF. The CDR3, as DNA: TGTGCCAGCAGCTGGACTAGCGGTGCCTACGAGCAGTACTTC. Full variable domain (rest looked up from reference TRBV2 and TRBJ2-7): EPEVTQTPSHQVTQMGQEVILRCVPISNHLYFYWYRQILGQKVEFLVSFYNNEISEKSEIFDDQFSVERPDGSNFTLKIRSTKLEDSAMYFCASSWTSGAYEQYFGPGTRLTVT.

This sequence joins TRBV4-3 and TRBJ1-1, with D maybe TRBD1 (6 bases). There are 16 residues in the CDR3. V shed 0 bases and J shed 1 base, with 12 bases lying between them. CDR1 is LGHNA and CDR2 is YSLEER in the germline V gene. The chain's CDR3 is CASSQDRGAANTEAFF. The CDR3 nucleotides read TGCGCCAGCAGCCAAGATCGGGGGGCGGCGAACACTGAAGCTTTCTTT.

The CDR3 loop is CASSRGLAEETQYF. As DNA, the CDR3 is TGCGCCAGCAGCCGCGGACTAGCAGAAGAGACCCAGTACTTC. The chain links TRBV5-1 to TRBJ2-5, with TRBD2 identical over 8 bases. The CDR3 extends over 14 amino acids. V shed 4 bases and J 3 bases; nucleotides not matched to a gene: 5. CDR1 is SGHRS, CDR2 YFSETQ, per germline.

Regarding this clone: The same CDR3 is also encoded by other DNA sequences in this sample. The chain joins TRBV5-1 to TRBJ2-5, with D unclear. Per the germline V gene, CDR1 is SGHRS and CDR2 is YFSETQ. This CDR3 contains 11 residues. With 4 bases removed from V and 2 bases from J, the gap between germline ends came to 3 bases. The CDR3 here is CASSLQETQYF. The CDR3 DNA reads TGCGCCAGCAGCCTTCAAGAGACCCAGTACTTC.

In nucleotides, the CDR3 is TGTGCCTGGAGCCTTTCAGGGTCGGGACTAGCGGGCACAGATACGCAGTATTTT. Amino acid sequence: CAWSLSGSGLAGTDTQYF. This chain links TRBV30 with TRBJ2-3, with 11 bases that match TRBD2. The CDR3 spans 18 residues. Germline CDR1 reads GTSNPN; CDR2 reads SVGIG (reference sequence). Unmatched junction bases numbered 12, after V lost 3 bases and J lost 1 base.

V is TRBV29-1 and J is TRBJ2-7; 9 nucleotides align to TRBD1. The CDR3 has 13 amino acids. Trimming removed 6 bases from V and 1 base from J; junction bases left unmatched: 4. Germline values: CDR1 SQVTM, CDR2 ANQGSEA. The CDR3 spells CSVTGGGSYEQYF. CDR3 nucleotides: TGCAGCGTGACAGGGGGGGGTTCCTACGAGCAGTACTTC.

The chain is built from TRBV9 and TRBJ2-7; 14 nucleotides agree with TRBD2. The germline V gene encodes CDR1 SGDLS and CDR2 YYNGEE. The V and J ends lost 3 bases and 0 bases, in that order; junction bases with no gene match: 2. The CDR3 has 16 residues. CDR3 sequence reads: CASSAGTSGSSYEQYF. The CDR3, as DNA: TGTGCCAGCAGCGCCGGGACTAGCGGGAGCTCCTACGAGCAGTACTTC.

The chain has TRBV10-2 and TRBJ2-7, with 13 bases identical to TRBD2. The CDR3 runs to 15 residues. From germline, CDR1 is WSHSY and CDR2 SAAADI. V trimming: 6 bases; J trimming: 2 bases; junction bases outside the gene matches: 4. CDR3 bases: TGCGCCAGCAGGGACGGACTAGCGGGAGCCTACGAGCAGTACTTC. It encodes CASRDGLAGAYEQYF.

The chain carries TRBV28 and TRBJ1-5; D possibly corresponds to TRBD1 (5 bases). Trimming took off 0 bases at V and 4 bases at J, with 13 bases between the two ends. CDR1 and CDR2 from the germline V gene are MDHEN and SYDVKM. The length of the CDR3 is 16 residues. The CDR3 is CASSLWGLTGNQPQHF. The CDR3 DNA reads TGTGCCAGCAGTTTATGGGGGCTTACTGGGAATCAGCCCCAGCATTTT. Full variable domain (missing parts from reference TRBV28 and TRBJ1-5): DVKVTQSSRYLVKRTGEKVFLECVQDMDHENMFWYRQDPGLGLRLIYFSYDVKMKEKGDIPEGYSVSREKKERFSLILESASTNQTSMYLCASSLWGLTGNQPQHFGDGTRLSIL.

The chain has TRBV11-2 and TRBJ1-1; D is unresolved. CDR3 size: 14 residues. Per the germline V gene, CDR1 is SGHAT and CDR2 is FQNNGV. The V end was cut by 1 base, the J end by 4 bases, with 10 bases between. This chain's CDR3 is CASSLGHASTEAFF. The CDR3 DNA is TGTGCCAGCAGCTTAGGACATGCCTCCACTGAAGCTTTCTTT.

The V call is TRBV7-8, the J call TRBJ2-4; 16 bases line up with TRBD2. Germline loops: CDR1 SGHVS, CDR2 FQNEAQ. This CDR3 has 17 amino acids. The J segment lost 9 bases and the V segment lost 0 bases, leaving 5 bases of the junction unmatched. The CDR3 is CASSLAGTSGRAFIQYF. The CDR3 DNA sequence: TGTGCCAGCAGCTTAGCCGGGACTAGCGGGAGGGCTTTCATTCAGTACTTC.

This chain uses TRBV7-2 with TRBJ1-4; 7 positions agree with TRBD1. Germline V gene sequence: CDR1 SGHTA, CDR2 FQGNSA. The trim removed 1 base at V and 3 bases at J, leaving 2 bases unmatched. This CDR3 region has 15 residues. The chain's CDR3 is CASSLGGTANEKLFF. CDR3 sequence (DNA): TGTGCCAGCAGCTTAGGAGGGACAGCTAATGAAAAACTGTTTTTT.

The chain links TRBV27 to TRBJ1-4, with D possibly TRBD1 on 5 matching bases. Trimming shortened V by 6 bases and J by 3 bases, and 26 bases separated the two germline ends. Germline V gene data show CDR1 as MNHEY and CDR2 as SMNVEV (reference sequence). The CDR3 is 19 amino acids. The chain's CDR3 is CASSRGTGRWSAANEKLFF. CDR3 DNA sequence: TGTGCCAGCAGCCGGGGGACGGGGAGGTGGAGTGCGGCTAATGAAAAACTGTTTTTT.

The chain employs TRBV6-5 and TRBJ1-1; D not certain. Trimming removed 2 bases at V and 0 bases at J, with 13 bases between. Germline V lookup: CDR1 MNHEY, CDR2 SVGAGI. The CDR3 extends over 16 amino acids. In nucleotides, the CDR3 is TGTGCCAGCAGTTACGATCCTGAACACATGAACACTGAAGCTTTCTTT. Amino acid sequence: CASSYDPEHMNTEAFF.

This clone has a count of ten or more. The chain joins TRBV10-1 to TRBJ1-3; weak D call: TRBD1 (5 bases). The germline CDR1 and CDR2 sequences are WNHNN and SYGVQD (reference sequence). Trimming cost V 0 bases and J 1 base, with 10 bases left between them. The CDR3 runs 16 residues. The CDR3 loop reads CASSESSGASGNTIYF. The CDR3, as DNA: TGCGCCAGCAGTGAGTCGAGCGGGGCATCTGGAAACACCATATATTTT.

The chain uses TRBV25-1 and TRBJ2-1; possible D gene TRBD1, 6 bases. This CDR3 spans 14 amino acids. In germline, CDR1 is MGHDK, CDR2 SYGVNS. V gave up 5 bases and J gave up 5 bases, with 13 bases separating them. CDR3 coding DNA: TGTGCCAGCAGTCCTTTGAGGGACAACAATGAGCAGTTCTTC. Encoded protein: CASSPLRDNNEQFF.

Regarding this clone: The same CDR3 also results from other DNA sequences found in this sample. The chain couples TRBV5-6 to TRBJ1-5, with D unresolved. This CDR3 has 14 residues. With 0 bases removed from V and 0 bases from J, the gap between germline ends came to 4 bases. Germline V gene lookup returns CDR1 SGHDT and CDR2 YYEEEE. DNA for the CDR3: TGTGCCAGCAGCTTGGACAGTAGCAATCAGCCCCAGCATTTT. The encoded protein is CASSLDSSNQPQHF.

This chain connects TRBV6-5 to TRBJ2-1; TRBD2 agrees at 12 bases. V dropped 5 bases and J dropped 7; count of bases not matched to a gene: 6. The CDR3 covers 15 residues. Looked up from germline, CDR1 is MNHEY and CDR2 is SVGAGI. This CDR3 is CASSTRTSGKNEQFF. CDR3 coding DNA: TGTGCCAGCAGTACCCGGACTAGCGGGAAGAATGAGCAGTTCTTC.

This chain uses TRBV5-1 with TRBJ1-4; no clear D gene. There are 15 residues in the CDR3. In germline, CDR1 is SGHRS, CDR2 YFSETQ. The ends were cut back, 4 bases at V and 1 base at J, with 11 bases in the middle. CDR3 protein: CASSPSRLTNEKLFF. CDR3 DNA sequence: TGCGCCAGCAGCCCCTCCCGTTTAACTAATGAAAAACTGTTTTTT.

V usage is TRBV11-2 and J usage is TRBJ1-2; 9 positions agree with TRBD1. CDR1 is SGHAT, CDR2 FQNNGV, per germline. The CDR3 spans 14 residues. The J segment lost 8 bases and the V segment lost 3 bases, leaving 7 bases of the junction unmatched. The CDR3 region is CASSLSGQGSGYTF. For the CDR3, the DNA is TGTGCCAGCAGCTTGTCGGGACAGGGCTCGGGCTACACCTTC.